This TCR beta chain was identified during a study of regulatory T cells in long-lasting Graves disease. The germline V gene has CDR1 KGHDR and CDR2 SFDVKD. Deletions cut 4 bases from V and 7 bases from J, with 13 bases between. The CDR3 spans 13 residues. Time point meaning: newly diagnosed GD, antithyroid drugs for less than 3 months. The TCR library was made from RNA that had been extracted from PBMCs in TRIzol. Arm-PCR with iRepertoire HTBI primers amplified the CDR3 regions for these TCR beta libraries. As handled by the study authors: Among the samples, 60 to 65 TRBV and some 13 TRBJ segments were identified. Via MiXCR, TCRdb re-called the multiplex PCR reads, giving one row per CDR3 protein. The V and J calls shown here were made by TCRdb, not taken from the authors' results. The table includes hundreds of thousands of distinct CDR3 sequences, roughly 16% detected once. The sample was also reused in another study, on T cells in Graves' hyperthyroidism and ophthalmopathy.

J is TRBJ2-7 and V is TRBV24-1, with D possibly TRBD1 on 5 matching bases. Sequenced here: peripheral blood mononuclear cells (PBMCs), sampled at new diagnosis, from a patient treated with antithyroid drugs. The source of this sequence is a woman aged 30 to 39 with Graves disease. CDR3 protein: CATSDSGLDEQYF. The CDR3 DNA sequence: TGTGCCACCAGTGACTCAGGGTTGGATGAGCAGTACTTC.